The 28 T cell receptor beta chains presented below share a single source sample, sequenced in a study of cytomegalovirus exposure and HLA in healthy donors. 60 Vbeta and 13 Jbeta primers were used in PCR. TCRdb keeps only in-frame clones here, not all; method: immunoSEQ multiplex PCR. The sample lists some 170,000 clones; 80% to 90% were seen once. What was sequenced was PBMCs. These receptors all stem from a man over 45 in good health and CMV-seropositive.

This clone has only a few counts. The gene calls are TRBV7-7 and TRBJ2-5; possibly TRBD1 for D (6 bases). The V gene's germline CDR1 is SSHAT and CDR2 FNYEAQ (reference sequence). The CDR3 sequence is 13 residues long. The CDR3 reads CASSPTGLETQYF. DNA of the CDR3: TGTGCTAGTAGCCCTACAGGGTTGGAGACCCAGTACTTC.

Comments on this clone: One junction end does not reproduce the germline sequence, and a read error may be involved. This chain uses TRBV7-9 with TRBJ2-1; D is perhaps TRBD2 (7 bases). The germline V gene has CDR1 SEHNR and CDR2 FQNEAQ (reference sequence). This CDR3 spans 13 amino acids. DNA for the CDR3: TGTTCCAGCACCCTAGGGGGGGAGGGGGAGCAGTTCTTC. It encodes CSSTLGGEGEQFF.

The rearrangement links TRBV4-2 to TRBJ1-4; perhaps TRBD1 as D (5 bases). Deletions cut 0 bases from V and 0 bases from J, with 17 bases between. Per the germline V gene, CDR1 is LGHNA and CDR2 is YNFKEQ. The CDR3 covers 19 residues. This CDR3 reads CASSQDLYRDYPTNEKLFF. CDR3 in DNA: TGTGCCAGCAGCCAAGATTTGTATAGGGACTACCCAACTAATGAAAAACTGTTTTTT.

The gene calls are TRBV10-1 and TRBJ2-2; 14 nucleotides line up with TRBD2. CDR3 size: 20 residues. The germline gives CDR1 WNHNN, CDR2 SYGVQD (reference sequence). Unmatched junction bases numbered 21, after V lost 9 bases and J lost 6 bases. CDR3 DNA sequence: TGCGCCAGGGGGGTAAGGGGGACTAGCGGGGGATCCCTAGGACCCGGGGAGCTGTTTTTT. As protein: CARGVRGTSGGSLGPGELFF.

The rearrangement joins TRBV19 to TRBJ2-3; D might be TRBD1 (6 bases). This CDR3 spans 13 amino acids. Trimming cost V 3 bases and J 5 bases, with 9 bases left between them. Germline V CDR1 and CDR2: LNHDA, SQIVND (reference sequence). Here the CDR3 DNA reads TGTGCCAGTAGTATTGCGGACAGAGATACGCAGTATTTT. Its translation: CASSIADRDTQYF.

The V gene is TRBV5-1, the J gene TRBJ1-1; the match to TRBD1 covers 7 bases. The V gene end was trimmed by 0 bases and the J gene end by 5 bases; junction bases not matched to a gene: 10. Germline assignment: CDR1 SGHRS and CDR2 YFSETQ. CDR3 size: 16 residues. The chain's CDR3 is CASSLARQGVGTEAFF. CDR3 DNA: TGCGCCAGCAGCTTGGCCCGACAGGGCGTGGGGACTGAAGCTTTCTTT.

V and J are TRBV15 and TRBJ1-1; 7 bases match TRBD1. V was clipped by 2 bases and J by 4 bases; unmatched bases: 1. This CDR3 comprises 13 residues. Per the germline V gene, CDR1 is LNHNV and CDR2 is YYDKDF (reference sequence). In DNA form, the CDR3 reads TGTGCCACCAGCAGATCAGGGGGCACTGAAGCTTTCTTT. Its translation is CATSRSGGTEAFF.

The CDR3 region has the DNA TGTGCCAGCAGTTACGGGCAGCTTAATGAAAAACTGTTTTTT. It is translated as CASSYGQLNEKLFF. The chain combines TRBV6-5 with TRBJ1-4; D gene uncertain. The CDR3 extends over 14 amino acids. V shed 2 bases and J shed 4 bases, with 8 bases lying between them. Looked up from germline, CDR1 is MNHEY and CDR2 is SVGAGI.

V usage is TRBV27 and J usage is TRBJ2-2; 10 bases agree with TRBD2. Germline V gene lookup returns CDR1 MNHEY and CDR2 SMNVEV (reference sequence). This CDR3 contains 16 residues. The V and J ends lost 3 bases and 4 bases, in that order; junction bases with no gene match: 5. In DNA, the CDR3 is TGTGCCAGCAGTTTTGAGGCTAGCGGGAGCACCGGGGAGCTGTTTTTT. It specifies CASSFEASGSTGELFF.

This chain connects TRBV30 to TRBJ1-2; D is unclear. Deletions cut 2 bases from V and 3 bases from J, with 13 bases between. CDR3 length: 14 residues. Germline V gene lookup returns CDR1 GTSNPN and CDR2 SVGIG (reference sequence). The CDR3 DNA reads as TGTGCCTGGAGTTGGTCCAGGATTTACTATGGCTACACCTTC. Translating it yields CAWSWSRIYYGYTF.

The V and J genes are TRBV28 and TRBJ2-3; TRBD2 agrees at 12 bases. Germline CDR1 MDHEN, CDR2 SYDVKM. Germline trimming cut 3 bases from V and 6 bases from J; bases unmatched to any gene: 10. The CDR3 extends over 17 amino acids. The CDR3 DNA is TGTGCCAGCAGTTTGGGCAGACTAGCGGGAGAGGGGGATACGCAGTATTTT. Translation gives CASSLGRLAGEGDTQYF.

This CDR3 is CASSDSQAKNIQYF. The CDR3 DNA sequence: TGTGCCAGCAGTGACAGTCAAGCCAAAAACATTCAGTACTTC. V is TRBV6-5 and J is TRBJ2-4; D possibly corresponds to TRBD1 (5 bases). Germline V gene sequence: CDR1 MNHEY, CDR2 SVGAGI. The CDR3 contains 14 residues. Between the trimmed V and J ends, which lost 5 bases and 0 bases, there was a span of 8 bases.

The genes are TRBV5-8 and TRBJ2-7; weak D call: TRBD1 (6 bases). This CDR3 is 15 amino acids long. Germline lookup yields CDR1 SGHTS and CDR2 YDEGEE. The V end lost 4 bases, the J end lost 0 bases, and 14 bases lay between the germline ends. CDR3 residues: CASSVGQPLSYEQYF. CDR3 in DNA: TGTGCCAGCAGCGTGGGACAACCACTCTCCTACGAGCAGTACTTC.

The chain is built from TRBV6-5 and TRBJ1-1, with 7 bases identical to TRBD1. Germline V CDR1 and CDR2: MNHEY, SVGAGI. V shed 2 bases and J 6 bases; nucleotides not matched to a gene: 9. The CDR3 covers 15 residues. For the CDR3, the DNA is TGTGCCAGCAGTTACGGCAGGGGGTCCGGCGCTGAAGCTTTCTTT. Amino acids: CASSYGRGSGAEAFF.

This clone has more than one count but fewer than ten. This sequence joins TRBV30 and TRBJ1-6, with D possibly TRBD1 on 5 matching bases. V lost 2 bases to trimming and J lost 0 bases, with 20 bases between them. This CDR3 is 19 amino acids long. Germline V gene lookup returns CDR1 GTSNPN and CDR2 SVGIG (reference sequence). The CDR3 DNA sequence: TGTGCCTGGAGTTCAGGGAACCGTCTTTCGGGCTCCTATAATTCACCCCTCCACTTT. Its translation: CAWSSGNRLSGSYNSPLHF.

The rearrangement joins TRBV6-1 to TRBJ2-7; unclear D gene. CDR3 length: 14 amino acids. V dropped 4 bases and J dropped 2 bases, with 12 bases sitting between them. Per the germline V gene, CDR1 is MNHNS and CDR2 is SASEGT. CDR3: CASSVNFQAYEQYF. The DNA of the CDR3 is TGTGCCAGCAGTGTGAATTTTCAGGCCTACGAGCAGTACTTC.

The V and J genes are TRBV5-4 and TRBJ2-5; 12 nucleotides agree with TRBD1. Per germline, CDR1 SGHNT and CDR2 YYREEE (reference sequence). The V and J ends lost 5 bases and 4 bases, in that order; junction bases with no gene match: 6. The CDR3 has 15 amino acids. The CDR3 nucleotides are TGTGCCAGCAGGGCCGGGACAGGGGGCGCAGAGACCCAGTACTTC. As protein: CASRAGTGGAETQYF.

This clone was found once. The rearrangement joins TRBV14 to TRBJ2-5; TRBD2 agrees at 10 bases. J gave up 5 bases and V 5 bases, and 8 bases lay outside the gene matches. CDR1 SGHDN and CDR2 FVKESK come from the germline V gene. The CDR3 consists of 15 residues. In nucleotides, the CDR3 is TGTGCCAGCAGCTTCCTAGCGGGAGTGAGGGAGACCCAGTACTTC. Residues: CASSFLAGVRETQYF.

This chain links TRBV7-3 with TRBJ2-1; unclear D gene. Germline V gene data show CDR1 as SGHTA and CDR2 as FQGTGA. Trimming shortened V by 2 bases and J by 3 bases, and 14 bases separated the two germline ends. The CDR3 has 16 residues. The CDR3 loop reads CASSLFGQSNYNEQFF. The CDR3 nucleotides are TGTGCCAGCAGCTTATTTGGCCAGTCGAACTACAATGAGCAGTTCTTC. The full variable domain, its missing parts supplied by reference TRBV7-3 and TRBJ2-1, is GAGVSQTPSNKVTEKGKYVELRCDPISGHTALYWYRQSLGQGPEFLIYFQGTGAADDSGLPNDRFFAVRPEGSVSTLKIQRTERGDSAVYLCASSLFGQSNYNEQFFGPGTRLTVL.

The rearrangement joins TRBV28 to TRBJ1-4; D perhaps matches TRBD1 (5 bases). Germline CDR1 is MDHEN and CDR2 is SYDVKM. The CDR3 loop spans 19 amino acids. V was trimmed by 8 bases and J by 0 bases, leaving 25 bases between them. CDR3 bases: TGTGCCAGCGCTAAATACGAGACAGCCTCTTTTGCAACTAATGAAAAACTGTTTTTT. Its translation is CASAKYETASFATNEKLFF.

The J gene is TRBJ1-1, the V gene TRBV7-3; TRBD1 agrees at 7 bases. This CDR3 is built from 15 residues. Germline V lookup: CDR1 SGHTA, CDR2 FQGTGA. The V segment lost 2 bases and the J segment 5 bases; nucleotides outside the gene matches: 8. CDR3 protein: CASSLGQGQSTEAFF. In DNA, the CDR3 is TGTGCCAGCAGCTTAGGCCAGGGACAGAGTACTGAAGCTTTCTTT.

In this sample, this clone turned up once. This rearrangement joins TRBV7-9 to TRBJ2-3; TRBD2 might be the D (6 bases). Germline V gene lookup returns CDR1 SEHNR and CDR2 FQNEAQ (reference sequence). This CDR3 is 16 amino acids long. Trimming shortened V by 1 base and J by 4 bases, and 15 bases separated the two germline ends. The CDR3 nucleotides read TGTGCCAGCAGCTTAGTCCTGAGCGGGCCCCCAGATACGCAGTATTTT. Translation: CASSLVLSGPPDTQYF.

The rearrangement links TRBV4-1 to TRBJ1-2; D unclear. Trimming left V 0 bases short and J 4 bases short, with 18 bases between. Per the germline V gene, CDR1 is MGHRA and CDR2 is YSYEKL. The CDR3 has 17 residues. Here the CDR3 reads CASSQDTRPPPIYGYTF. In nucleotides, the CDR3 is TGCGCCAGCAGCCAAGATACGCGGCCTCCCCCCATCTATGGCTACACCTTC.

V gene TRBV19 combines with J gene TRBJ1-1, with 8 positions matching TRBD1. Germline V gene sequence: CDR1 LNHDA, CDR2 SQIVND (reference sequence). J lost 3 bases, V lost 4 bases, and 7 bases had no gene match. The CDR3 has 15 residues. The CDR3 bases are TGTGCCAGTAGTAGGGGGACAGGACTATACACTGAAGCTTTCTTT. It codes for CASSRGTGLYTEAFF.

This chain joins TRBV5-1 and TRBJ2-5, with 7 bases lining up with TRBD1. The trim removed 4 bases at V and 5 bases at J, leaving 11 bases unmatched. CDR3 length equals 15 residues. Germline V gives CDR1 SGHRS, CDR2 YFSETQ. CDR3 in amino acids: CASSRTGDQGETQYF. In DNA form, the CDR3 reads TGCGCCAGCAGCCGTACAGGGGATCAAGGGGAGACCCAGTACTTC.

The chain combines TRBV4-3 with TRBJ1-3; D may be TRBD1 (5 bases). V lost 0 bases, J lost 0 bases, and 12 bases lay in between. Per the germline V gene, CDR1 is LGHNA and CDR2 is YSLEER. The length of the CDR3 is 17 residues. In DNA form, the CDR3 reads TGCGCCAGCAGCCAAGATATAGGGGCAAACTCTGGAAACACCATATATTTT. Its translation: CASSQDIGANSGNTIYF.

This clone has only one observation. V usage is TRBV19 and J usage is TRBJ1-2; D is uncertain. V lost 0 bases and J 4 bases, leaving 12 bases between the germline ends. CDR3 length: 15 amino acids. CDR1 and CDR2 (germline): LNHDA, SQIVND (reference sequence). In nucleotides, the CDR3 is TGTGCCAGTAGTATAGAGACGACGGAGCGCTATGGCTACACCTTC. Translated: CASSIETTERYGYTF.

V usage is TRBV28 and J usage is TRBJ2-5; perhaps TRBD2 as D (6 bases). Near its end, the DNA agrees better with TRBJ2-7, so the J call may be wrong. The CDR3 totals 15 residues. Germline CDR1 and CDR2: MDHEN and SYDVKM. The DNA of the CDR3 is TGTGCCAGCAGTTTAAACCTAGCGAGTTCCTACGAGCAGTACTTC. Its protein product is CASSLNLASSYEQYF.